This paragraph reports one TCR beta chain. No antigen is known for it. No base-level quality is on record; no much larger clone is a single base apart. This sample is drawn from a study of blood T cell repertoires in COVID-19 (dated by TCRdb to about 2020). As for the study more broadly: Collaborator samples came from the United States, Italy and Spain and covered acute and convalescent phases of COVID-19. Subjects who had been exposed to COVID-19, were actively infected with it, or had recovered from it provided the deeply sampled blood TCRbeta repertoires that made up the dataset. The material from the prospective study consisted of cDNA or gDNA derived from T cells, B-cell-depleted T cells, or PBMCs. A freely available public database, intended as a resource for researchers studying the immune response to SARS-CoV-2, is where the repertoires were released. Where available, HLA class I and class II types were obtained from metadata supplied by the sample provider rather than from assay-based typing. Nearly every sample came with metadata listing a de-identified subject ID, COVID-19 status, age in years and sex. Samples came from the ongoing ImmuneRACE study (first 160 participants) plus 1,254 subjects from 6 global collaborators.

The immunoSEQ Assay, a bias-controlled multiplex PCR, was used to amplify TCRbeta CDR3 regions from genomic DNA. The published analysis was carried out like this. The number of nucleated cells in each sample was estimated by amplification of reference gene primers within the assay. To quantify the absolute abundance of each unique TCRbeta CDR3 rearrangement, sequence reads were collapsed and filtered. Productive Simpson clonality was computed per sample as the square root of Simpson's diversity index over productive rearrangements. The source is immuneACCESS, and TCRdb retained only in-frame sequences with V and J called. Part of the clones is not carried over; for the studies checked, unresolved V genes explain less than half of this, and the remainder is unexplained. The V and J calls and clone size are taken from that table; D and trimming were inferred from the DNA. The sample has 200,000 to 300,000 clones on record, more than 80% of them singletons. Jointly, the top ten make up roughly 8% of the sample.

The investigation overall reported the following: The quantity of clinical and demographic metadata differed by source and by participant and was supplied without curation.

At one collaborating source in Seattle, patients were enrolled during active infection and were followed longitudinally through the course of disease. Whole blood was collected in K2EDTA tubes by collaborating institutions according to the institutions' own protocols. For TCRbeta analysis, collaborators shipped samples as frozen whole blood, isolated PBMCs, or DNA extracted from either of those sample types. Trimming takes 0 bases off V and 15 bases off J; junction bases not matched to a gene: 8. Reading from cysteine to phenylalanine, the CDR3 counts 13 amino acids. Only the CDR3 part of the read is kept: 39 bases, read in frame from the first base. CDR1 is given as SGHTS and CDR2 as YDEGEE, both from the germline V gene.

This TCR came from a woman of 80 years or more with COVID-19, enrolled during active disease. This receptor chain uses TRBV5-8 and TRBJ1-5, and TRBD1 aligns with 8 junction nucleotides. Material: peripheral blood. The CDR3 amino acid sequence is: CASSLVGTGLTHF. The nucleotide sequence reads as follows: TGTGCCAGCAGCTTGGTTGGGACAGGTCTTACGCATTTT.